The 28 T cell receptor beta chains presented below share a single source sample, sequenced in a study of beta chain features in type 1 diabetes. Study-level points and caveats: All four CD4+ subsets of Type 1 diabetes patients contained TCRB CDR3s that were moderately but significantly shorter.

Their antigens are not known. TCRB transcripts that were expressed got sequenced, as all of the isolated RNA had been reverse transcribed. The data were produced by immunoSEQ multiplex PCR, yet TCRdb's version contains in-frame clones alone and is incomplete. The data show 150,000 to 200,000 clones, roughly 59% seen once. Input material: naive CD4+ T cells from blood. Every receptor here comes from a man aged 30-40 years with type 1 diabetes.

The rearrangement links TRBV7-9 to TRBJ2-7; 7 bases map to TRBD1. CDR3 length: 14 amino acids. The germline V gene encodes CDR1 SEHNR and CDR2 FQNEAQ (reference sequence). The V and J ends lost 5 bases and 3 bases, in that order; junction bases with no gene match: 7. CDR3 sequence: CASSLGAGGYEQYF. The CDR3 DNA sequence: TGTGCCAGCAGCCTTGGGGCAGGGGGCTACGAGCAGTACTTC.

The chain combines TRBV5-1 with TRBJ2-1; no firm D call. V shed 0 bases and J shed 5 bases, with 6 bases lying between them. Germline lookup yields CDR1 SGHRS and CDR2 YFSETQ. The CDR3 is 13 residues long. The chain's CDR3 is CASSLEGNNEQFF. DNA of the CDR3: TGCGCCAGCAGCTTGGAAGGCAACAATGAGCAGTTCTTC.

The chain combines TRBV4-3 with TRBJ1-6, with a tentative D call TRBD1 (5 bases). V was shortened by 4 bases and J by 12 bases, with 16 bases between the two germline ends. The CDR3 length is 14 residues. Per germline, CDR1 LGHNA and CDR2 YSLEER. CDR3 DNA: TGCGCCAGCAGCCGCAGCGCAGGGCCCGAACCCCTCCACTTT. Its protein product is CASSRSAGPEPLHF.

The V call is TRBV28, the J call TRBJ2-4; weak D call: TRBD2 (5 bases). This CDR3 is built from 15 residues. Per germline, CDR1 MDHEN and CDR2 SYDVKM. V gave up 3 bases and J gave up 8 bases, with 17 bases separating them. Here the CDR3 reads CASSFKGVLDYIQYF. CDR3 sequence (DNA): TGTGCCAGCAGTTTCAAGGGAGTTCTAGACTACATTCAGTACTTC.

A single count supports this clone. The chain joins TRBV20-1 to TRBJ1-2, with unresolved D. The V gene lost 6 bases and the J gene lost 8 bases, with 7 bases spanning the gap. CDR3 length: 9 residues. Germline V gene sequence: CDR1 DFQATT, CDR2 SNEGSKA (reference sequence). This chain's CDR3 is CSAGVGYTF. CDR3 nucleotide sequence: TGCAGTGCAGGAGTCGGCTACACCTTC.

The chain is built from TRBV7-9 and TRBJ1-5; tentative D call: TRBD1 (5 bases). This CDR3 spans 15 amino acids. V was cut by 1 base and J by 6 bases, with 13 bases left in between. Germline loops: CDR1 SEHNR, CDR2 FQNEAQ (reference sequence). The CDR3 nucleotides read TGTGCCAGCAGCTTAGAACCAGGGTTAGGTCAGCCCCAGCATTTT. Encoded protein: CASSLEPGLGQPQHF.

DNA for the CDR3: TGTGCCAGCAGCCAAGTACAGGGCTTGAGCAATCAGCCCCAGCATTTT. It codes for CASSQVQGLSNQPQHF. The chain combines TRBV14 with TRBJ1-5, with a possible D match to TRBD1 (6 bases). The germline V gene encodes CDR1 SGHDN and CDR2 FVKESK. The CDR3 spans 16 residues. Trimming cost V 1 base and J 1 base, with 11 bases left between them.

The sample holds a few counts of this clone. The chain employs TRBV15 and TRBJ2-7; D might be TRBD1 (6 bases). Germline CDR1 LNHNV, CDR2 YYDKDF (reference sequence). This CDR3 is built from 14 residues. Between the trimmed V and J ends, which lost 0 bases and 1 base, there was a span of 7 bases. The DNA of the CDR3 is TGTGCCACCAGCAGAGACCAGGGGTCCTACGAGCAGTACTTC. It is translated as CATSRDQGSYEQYF. Variable domain in full (rest from reference TRBV15 and TRBJ2-7): DAMVIQNPRYQVTQFGKPVTLSCSQTLNHNVMYWYQQKSSQAPKLLFHYYDKDFNNEADTPDNFQSRRPNTSFCFLDIRSPGLGDTAMYLCATSRDQGSYEQYFGPGTRLTVT.

The chain has TRBV29-1 and TRBJ1-2; perhaps TRBD1 as D (6 bases). Germline-derived CDR1 and CDR2 are SQVTM and ANQGSEA. CDR3 size: 14 residues. V was trimmed by 2 bases and J by 2 bases, leaving 12 bases between them. CDR3 DNA sequence: TGCAGCGTTGAATCCAGGGGCCCGAACTATGGCTACACCTTC. Translating gives CSVESRGPNYGYTF.

The chain recombines TRBV5-1 with TRBJ2-3, with D perhaps TRBD1 (5 bases). V shed 0 bases and J shed 2 bases, with 13 bases lying between them. Germline V CDR1 and CDR2: SGHRS, YFSETQ. The CDR3 contains 16 residues. CDR3 DNA: TGCGCCAGCAGCTTGGCGACAGACCCCATCACAGATACGCAGTATTTT. It yields the protein CASSLATDPITDTQYF.

The rearrangement joins TRBV29-1 to TRBJ2-7; D possibly corresponds to TRBD1 (7 bases). V lost 3 bases, J lost 3 bases, and 12 bases lay in between. The length of the CDR3 is 13 residues. Germline assignment: CDR1 SQVTM and CDR2 ANQGSEA. The CDR3 nucleotides are TGCAGCGTTGAGCGGGACAGAGACTACGAGCAGTACTTC. It translates to CSVERDRDYEQYF.

The J gene is TRBJ2-7, the V gene TRBV4-3; D is possibly TRBD1 (5 bases). The germline V gene encodes CDR1 LGHNA and CDR2 YSLEER. There are 15 residues in the CDR3. V lost 0 bases and J lost 0, with 9 bases in between. The CDR3 region has the DNA TGCGCCAGCAGCCAAGATCAGGGCCCCTCCTACGAGCAGTACTTC. Residues: CASSQDQGPSYEQYF.

This clone appeared once. The chain has TRBV20-1 and TRBJ1-1; 8 bases map to TRBD1. V was clipped by 6 bases and J by 8 bases; unmatched bases: 2. Germline CDR1 DFQATT, CDR2 SNEGSKA (reference sequence). This CDR3 region has 10 residues. CDR3 DNA sequence: TGCAGTGCGTCAGGGGGCGAAGCTTTCTTT. Translated, it gives CSASGGEAFF.

The chain links TRBV7-8 to TRBJ1-6; no reliable D call. The V gene lost 0 bases and the J gene lost 9 bases, with 3 bases spanning the gap. Germline values: CDR1 SGHVS, CDR2 FQNEAQ. This CDR3 spans 12 amino acids. CDR3 sequence: CASSLASSPLHF. CDR3 coding DNA: TGTGCCAGCAGCTTAGCGAGTTCACCCCTCCACTTT.

The chain uses TRBV7-2 and TRBJ2-1; 10 bases are shared with TRBD2. V shed 4 bases, J shed 2 bases, and the junction held 5 bases outside the gene matches. Germline V gene data show CDR1 as SGHTA and CDR2 as FQGNSA. This CDR3 contains 16 residues. CDR3 DNA: TGTGCCAGCAGCTCCCTAAGCGGGGGGGCCTACAATGAGCAGTTCTTC. Translating gives CASSSLSGGAYNEQFF.

This clone was observed a handful of times. The CDR3, as DNA: TGTGCCAGCAGCTTAGGCCAGACCACTGAAGCTTTCTTT. As protein: CASSLGQTTEAFF. The V call is TRBV7-9, the J call TRBJ1-1; the D is unclear. Germline CDR1 is SEHNR and CDR2 is FQNEAQ (reference sequence). V shed 1 base and J shed 4 bases, with 7 bases lying between them. This CDR3 has 13 residues. Full variable domain (rest looked up from reference TRBV7-9 and TRBJ1-1): DTGVSQNPRHKITKRGQNVTFRCDPISEHNRLYWYRQTLGQGPEFLTYFQNEAQLEKSRLLSDRFSAERPKGSFSTLEIQRTEQGDSAMYLCASSLGQTTEAFFGQGTRLTVV.

This sequence joins TRBV30 and TRBJ2-7, with D possibly being TRBD2 (6 bases). Germline V gene lookup returns CDR1 GTSNPN and CDR2 SVGIG (reference sequence). This CDR3 has 10 amino acids. The V end lost 5 bases, the J end lost 12 bases, and 14 bases lay between the germline ends. The CDR3, as DNA: TGTGCCTGGGGCGGGGCAGATCGGTACTTC. This codes for CAWGGADRYF.

V is TRBV4-3 and J is TRBJ2-5, with 8 bases that match TRBD2. The CDR3 length is 15 residues. Unmatched junction bases numbered 4, after V lost 2 bases and J lost 2 bases. Germline lookup yields CDR1 LGHNA and CDR2 YSLEER. The CDR3 sequence: CASSQSLADQETQYF. In nucleotides, the CDR3 is TGCGCCAGCAGCCAATCACTAGCGGATCAAGAGACCCAGTACTTC.

This clone has only one observation. V usage is TRBV7-2 and J usage is TRBJ2-3; TRBD2 agrees at 15 bases. Trimming cost V 3 bases and J 6 bases; bases outside gene matches: 7. This CDR3 contains 17 residues. Germline CDR1 and CDR2: SGHTA and FQGNSA. This CDR3 is CASSFGRTSGGADTQYF. DNA of the CDR3: TGTGCCAGCAGCTTCGGAAGGACTAGCGGGGGGGCGGATACGCAGTATTTT. The full variable domain, with the rest looked up from reference TRBV7-2 and TRBJ2-3, is GAGVSQSPSNKVTEKGKDVELRCDPISGHTALYWYRQSLGQGLEFLIYFQGNSAPDKSGLPSDRFSAERTGGSVSTLTIQRTQQEDSAVYLCASSFGRTSGGADTQYFGPGTRLTVL.

The V and J genes are TRBV6-1 and TRBJ2-1; D tentatively reads TRBD1 or TRBD2 (5 bases each). V was cut by 1 base and J by 4 bases, with 8 bases left in between. CDR3 length: 14 amino acids. CDR1 is MNHNS and CDR2 is SASEGT in the germline V gene. In nucleotides, the CDR3 is TGTGCCAGCAGTGAAGGGGGACCTTACAATGAGCAGTTCTTC. This codes for CASSEGGPYNEQFF.

This chain connects TRBV7-2 to TRBJ1-2; D ambiguous. The CDR3 consists of 11 residues. Germline lookup yields CDR1 SGHTA and CDR2 FQGNSA. Trimming took off 5 bases at V and 4 bases at J, with 5 bases between the two ends. CDR3 residues: CASSQVYGYTF. The CDR3 nucleotides are TGTGCCAGCAGCCAAGTCTATGGCTACACCTTC.

The V call is TRBV6-5, the J call TRBJ2-1, with D possibly called TRBD1 or TRBD2 (5 bases each). CDR3 length: 14 residues. Germline lookup yields CDR1 MNHEY and CDR2 SVGAGI. V shed 6 bases and J shed 9 bases, with 18 bases lying between them. The DNA of the CDR3 is TGTGCCAGCAGGCGAGGGGCGCCTAACCTTGAGCAGTTCTTC. Encoded protein: CASRRGAPNLEQFF.

This clone was recorded a few times. The chain recombines TRBV6-5 with TRBJ1-1; D is uncertain. This CDR3 is 11 amino acids long. Trimming left V 8 bases short and J 9 bases short, with 13 bases between. Germline V gene data show CDR1 as MNHEY and CDR2 as SVGAGI. This CDR3 reads CASWADRKAFF. The CDR3 DNA reads TGTGCCAGCTGGGCAGACCGAAAAGCTTTCTTT.

The chain couples TRBV5-1 to TRBJ2-5, with no clear D. From germline, CDR1 is SGHRS and CDR2 YFSETQ. V shed 0 bases and J shed 2 bases, with 11 bases lying between them. The CDR3 is 15 amino acids. The CDR3 loop is CASSLARQNQETQYF. The CDR3 bases are TGCGCCAGCAGCTTGGCTCGTCAGAATCAAGAGACCCAGTACTTC.

This clone was recorded a few times. CDR3 in amino acids: CSVASRDFAYNEQFF. CDR3 coding DNA: TGCAGCGTCGCCTCGAGGGACTTCGCCTACAATGAGCAGTTCTTC. The chain links TRBV29-1 to TRBJ2-1; D perhaps matches TRBD2 (6 bases). CDR3 length: 15 residues. Trimming shortened V by 6 bases and J by 2 bases, and 17 bases separated the two germline ends. From germline, CDR1 is SQVTM and CDR2 ANQGSEA.

The chain has TRBV29-1 and TRBJ1-5; D not certain. The CDR3 is 13 amino acids. The V gene lost 4 bases and the J gene lost 5 bases, with 12 bases spanning the gap. The germline gives CDR1 SQVTM, CDR2 ANQGSEA. The DNA of the CDR3 is TGCAGCGTTGGGGTAGCAACGGATCAGCCCCAGCATTTT. This gives the protein CSVGVATDQPQHF.

This clone was detected a few times. This sequence joins TRBV9 and TRBJ2-3; tentatively, D is TRBD1 (5 bases). CDR1 and CDR2 from the germline V gene are SGDLS and YYNGEE. V gave up 0 bases and J gave up 3 bases, with 11 bases separating them. This CDR3 is built from 15 residues. The CDR3 region has the DNA TGTGCCAGCAGCGTAGCTTCAGGGAAAACAGATACGCAGTATTTT. This gives the protein CASSVASGKTDTQYF.

This clone was recorded a few times. This chain links TRBV25-1 with TRBJ1-4; D perhaps matches TRBD1 (5 bases). V lost 3 bases, J lost 1 base, and 9 bases lay in between. The CDR3 sequence is 15 residues long. Looked up from germline, CDR1 is MGHDK and CDR2 is SYGVNS. CDR3 sequence reads: CASSEQGRTNEKLFF. CDR3 bases: TGTGCCAGCAGTGAGCAGGGCAGAACTAATGAAAAACTGTTTTTT.